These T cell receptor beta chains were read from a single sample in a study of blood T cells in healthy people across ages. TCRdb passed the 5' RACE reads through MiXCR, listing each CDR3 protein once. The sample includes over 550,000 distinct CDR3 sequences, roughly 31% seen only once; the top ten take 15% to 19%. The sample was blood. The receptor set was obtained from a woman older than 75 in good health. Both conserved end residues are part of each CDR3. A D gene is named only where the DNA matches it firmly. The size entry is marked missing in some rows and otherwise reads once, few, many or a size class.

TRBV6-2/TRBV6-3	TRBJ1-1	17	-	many	TGTGCCAGCAGTTACTCGACTAGGGGTGAAACGAACACTGAAGCTTTCTTT	CASSYSTRGETNTEAFF
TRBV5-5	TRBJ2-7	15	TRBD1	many	TGTGCCAGCAGCAACCGGGCAGGGGGCATGTACGAGCAGTACTTC	CASSNRAGGMYEQYF
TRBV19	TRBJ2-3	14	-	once	TGTGCCAGTAGTCGGTCAGCGCGCACAGATACGCAGTATTTT	CASSRSARTDTQYF
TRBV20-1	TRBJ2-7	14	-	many	TGCAGTGCTAGCCCCGTGTCGAGCTCCTACGAGCAGTACTTC	CSASPVSSSYEQYF
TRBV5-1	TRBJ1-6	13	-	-	TGCGCCAGCAACAGGGAAGGTAATTCACCCCTCCACTTT	CASNREGNSPLHF
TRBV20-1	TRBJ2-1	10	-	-	TGCAGTGCTGCTTGGGTTGAGCAGTTCTTC	CSAAWVEQFF
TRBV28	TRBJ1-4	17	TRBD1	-	TGTGCCAGCAGCCCGGAGGGGACAGGGTTTGGTAATGAAAAACTGTTTTTT	CASSPEGTGFGNEKLFF
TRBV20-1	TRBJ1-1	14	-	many	TGCAGTGCTAGAGATGAGTTTGGGAACACTGAAGCTTTCTTT	CSARDEFGNTEAFF
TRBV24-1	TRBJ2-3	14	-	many	TGTGCCTCCGCGGATACCCTCGGCGGGGATACGCAGTATTTT	CASADTLGGDTQYF
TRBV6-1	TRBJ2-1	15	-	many	TGTGCCAGCAGTGAAGGACCGGGGGTCCGGGTTGGGCAGTTCTTC	CASSEGPGVRVGQFF
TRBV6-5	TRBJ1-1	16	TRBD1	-	TGTGCCAGCAATAGGCAGGGGGCCGTCATGAACACTGAAGCTTTCTTT	CASNRQGAVMNTEAFF
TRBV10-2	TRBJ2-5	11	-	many	TGCGCCACCCGGGCCCAAGAGACCCAGTACTTC	CATRAQETQYF
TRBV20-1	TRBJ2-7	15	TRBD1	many	TGCAGTGCTAGAGATTTGAGACAGGGGGGCTACGAGCAGTACTTC	CSARDLRQGGYEQYF
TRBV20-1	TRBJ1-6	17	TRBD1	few	TGCAGTGCTAGAAAAGCACCGGGACAGGGGCGTGATTCACCCCTCCACTTT	CSARKAPGQGRDSPLHF
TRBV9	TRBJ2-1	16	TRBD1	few	TGTGCCAGCAGCGTAGCAGAGACAGGGGGGATGAATGAGCAGTTCTTC	CASSVAETGGMNEQFF
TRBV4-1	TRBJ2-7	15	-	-	TGCGCCAGCAGCCAAGAGAATGGGTATGCCCACGAGCAGTACTTC	CASSQENGYAHEQYF
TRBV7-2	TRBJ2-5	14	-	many	TGTGCCAGCAGCACCGGGGCCAGAACCGAGACCCAGTACTTC	CASSTGARTETQYF
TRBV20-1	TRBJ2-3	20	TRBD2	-	TGCAGTGCTAGATATGTGGGGGGACTAGCAACTGCCCTACCCACAGATACGCAGTATTTT	CSARYVGGLATALPTDTQYF
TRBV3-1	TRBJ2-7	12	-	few	TGTGCCAGCGGGGGGGCCTACAATGAGCAGTACTTC	CASGGAYNEQYF
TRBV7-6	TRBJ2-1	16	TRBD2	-	TGTGCCAGCAGCTTAGTCCCAGCGGGGGGGAACAATGAGCAGTTCTTC	CASSLVPAGGNNEQFF
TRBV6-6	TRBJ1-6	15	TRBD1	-	TGTGCTAGCAGTTACGCCGACAGGGGGGATTCACCCCTCCACTTT	CASSYADRGDSPLHF
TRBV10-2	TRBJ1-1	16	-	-	TGCGCCAGCAGTGAGCGTGCAGCCAGGGAGTATGCTGAAGCTTTCTTT	CASSERAAREYAEAFF
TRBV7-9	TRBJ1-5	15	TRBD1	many	TGTGCCAGCAGTCCACAGGGGAGGGGCAATCAGCCCCAGCATTTT	CASSPQGRGNQPQHF
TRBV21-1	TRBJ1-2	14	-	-	TGTGCCAGCAGCAAAGGCAGGGGGCGGAATGGCTGCACCTTC	CASSKGRGRNGCTF
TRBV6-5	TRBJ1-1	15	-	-	TGTGCCAGCAGACGGCGGACAGTCCCGAACACTGAAGCTTTCTTT	CASRRRTVPNTEAFF
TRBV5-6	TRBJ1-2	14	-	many	TGTGCCAGCAGCTTATCCCCAGGGGAGTATGGCTACACCTTC	CASSLSPGEYGYTF
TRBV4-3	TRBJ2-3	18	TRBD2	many	TGCGCCAGCAGCCTTAAGGCTAGCGGGGGGGCTCAACCAGATACGCAGTATTTT	CASSLKASGGAQPDTQYF
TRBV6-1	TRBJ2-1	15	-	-	TGTGCCAGCAGAGCTTTACAGGGTAGCTCCTACGAGCAGTTCTTC	CASRALQGSSYEQFF
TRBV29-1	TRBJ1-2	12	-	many	TGCAGCGTTGATCGGGGGATTCATGGCTACACCTTC	CSVDRGIHGYTF